Shown below are 23 T cell receptor beta chains from a single sample sequenced in a study of T-cell reconstitution after alpha-beta-depleted transplantation in children. Unique molecular identifiers were incorporated into the prepared TCRbeta library. Each CDR3 protein is one row after TCRdb ran MiXCR on the PCR reads. The sample lists hundreds of thousands of distinct CDR3 sequences, around 11% occurring once. Material: PBMCs from the stem cell graft donor, obtained from the stem cell graft. The receptors were gathered from a human donor who donated a stem cell graft to a child with acute lymphoblastic leukemia.

The sample holds many counts of this clonotype. The rearrangement joins TRBV20-1 to TRBJ2-3; 9 positions match TRBD2. The CDR3 runs 15 residues. V lost 6 bases to trimming and J lost 0 bases; unmatched junction nucleotides: 7. From germline, CDR1 is DFQATT and CDR2 SNEGSKA (reference sequence). CDR3 protein: CSAPRAGGSTDTQYF. The CDR3 nucleotides read TGCAGTGCCCCCCGGGCGGGAGGGAGCACAGATACGCAGTATTTT.

This clonotype was observed many times. The chain is built from TRBV15 and TRBJ2-1, with D maybe TRBD1 (5 bases). The germline V gene encodes CDR1 LNHNV and CDR2 YYDKDF (reference sequence). Trimming cost V 0 bases and J 4 bases, with 10 bases left between them. The CDR3 has 15 residues. The CDR3 nucleotides read TGTGCCACCAGCAGAGAGGCCCAGGGTTACAATGAGCAGTTCTTC. Translated: CATSREAQGYNEQFF.

This clonotype has a handful of counts. The chain employs TRBV12-3 or TRBV12-4 and TRBJ2-7; 11 nucleotides match TRBD2. Germline trimming cut 2 bases from V and 3 bases from J; bases unmatched to any gene: 6. There are 16 residues in the CDR3. CDR3 amino acids: CASSLILAGGRYEQYF. CDR3 in DNA: TGTGCCAGCAGTTTAATCCTAGCGGGGGGACGCTACGAGCAGTACTTC.

In its sample, this clonotype was seen many times. The chain couples TRBV28 to TRBJ2-2; TRBD1 agrees at 9 bases. CDR1 is MDHEN and CDR2 is SYDVKM in the germline V gene. V dropped 2 bases and J dropped 6; count of bases not matched to a gene: 7. This CDR3 has 16 amino acids. CDR3 coding DNA: TGTGCCAGCAGTTTAACCGGACAGGGGAGGGCCGGGGAGCTGTTTTTT. Translating gives CASSLTGQGRAGELFF.

In this sample, this clonotype turned up many times. The genes are TRBV2 and TRBJ1-1; D perhaps matches TRBD1 (6 bases). V was clipped by 2 bases and J by 6 bases, with 13 bases between them. The CDR3 covers 14 residues. Germline values: CDR1 SNHLY, CDR2 FYNNEI. This CDR3 reads CASSESGGLSEAFF. CDR3 sequence (DNA): TGTGCCAGCAGTGAAAGTGGGGGGCTATCTGAAGCTTTCTTT.

J is TRBJ2-7 and V is TRBV11-2; D gene unclear. Trimming left V 4 bases short and J 5 bases short, with 12 bases between. CDR3 length equals 13 residues. Germline-derived CDR1 and CDR2 are SGHAT and FQNNGV. The CDR3 coding sequence is TGTGCCAGCAGCTCGGGTGGTGCCCACGAGCAGTACTTC. It encodes CASSSGGAHEQYF.

In its sample, this clonotype was seen many times. The chain recombines TRBV20-1 with TRBJ2-2; no definite D call. Trimming removed 6 bases from V and 3 bases from J, with 8 bases in between. This CDR3 is built from 12 residues. Germline V gene sequence: CDR1 DFQATT, CDR2 SNEGSKA (reference sequence). Written as DNA, the CDR3 is TGCAGTGCCCCCGATTACACCGGGGAGCTGTTTTTT. Protein sequence: CSAPDYTGELFF.

This chain links TRBV18 with TRBJ2-4; D perhaps matches TRBD2 (5 bases). Germline loops: CDR1 KGHSH, CDR2 LQKENI. The ends were cut back, 3 bases at V and 8 bases at J, with 17 bases in the middle. The CDR3 contains 15 residues. The CDR3 loop reads CASSPIGILRDIQYF. The DNA of the CDR3 is TGTGCCAGCTCACCGATTGGGATCCTGAGGGACATTCAGTACTTC.

This clonotype was detected ten times or more. The chain is built from TRBV20-1 and TRBJ2-1; the match to TRBD2 covers 8 bases. With V trimmed by 5 bases and J by 9 bases, 15 bases remained unmatched. This CDR3 comprises 15 residues. From germline, CDR1 is DFQATT and CDR2 SNEGSKA (reference sequence). This chain's CDR3 is CSASGAGVRLSEQFF. The CDR3 DNA follows: TGCAGTGCTTCGGGAGCGGGGGTTAGGTTGAGTGAGCAGTTCTTC.

The rearrangement uses TRBV30 and TRBJ1-4; 12 nucleotides agree with TRBD1. This CDR3 is built from 17 residues. The germline V gene encodes CDR1 GTSNPN and CDR2 SVGIG (reference sequence). J was trimmed by 8 bases and V by 5 bases; bases with no gene match: 15. The CDR3: CAWDTGTGGSRSEKLFF. The CDR3 DNA follows: TGTGCCTGGGACACTGGGACAGGGGGCTCGAGGAGCGAAAAACTGTTTTTT.

This clonotype was observed many times. V gene TRBV20-1 combines with J gene TRBJ1-1, with D unclear. This CDR3 contains 13 residues. From germline, CDR1 is DFQATT and CDR2 SNEGSKA (reference sequence). The germline V and J ends were trimmed by 5 bases and 0 bases, with 10 bases remaining between them. CDR3 nucleotides: TGCAGTGCTCAACAGCTAGTGAACACTGAAGCTTTCTTT. Its translation is CSAQQLVNTEAFF.

The V and J genes are TRBV12-3 or TRBV12-4 and TRBJ1-5; unclear D gene. Trimming took 7 bases from V and 4 from J, leaving 8 bases between them. CDR3 length: 12 amino acids. In nucleotides, the CDR3 is TGTGCCAGCACCCGACCGAATCAGCCCCAGCATTTT. Residues: CASTRPNQPQHF.

This clonotype was seen at least ten times. This chain uses TRBV12-3 or TRBV12-4 with TRBJ2-2; D assignment may be TRBD1 or TRBD2 (5 bases each). The CDR3 spans 15 residues. V was trimmed by 7 bases and J by 9 bases, leaving 21 bases between them. The CDR3 bases are TGTGCCAGCACCCCCCAGGGAGAGGCACGACGGGAGCTGTTTTTT. Translating it yields CASTPQGEARRELFF.

This clonotype was seen ten or more times. This rearrangement joins TRBV4-3 to TRBJ2-1; 9 positions agree with TRBD1. CDR1 LGHNA and CDR2 YSLEER come from the germline V gene. V was pared by 4 bases and J by 10 bases, with 11 bases of the junction left unmatched. This CDR3 has 15 residues. CDR3 residues: CASSPGQGIVMEQFF. Here the CDR3 DNA reads TGCGCCAGCAGCCCGGGACAGGGTATTGTCATGGAGCAGTTCTTC.

This clonotype was seen at least ten times. At one boundary the junction diverges from the germline segment, which might be a read error. CDR3 region: CASSLRVAGTGNTGELFF. The CDR3 DNA is TGTGCTAGCAGCTTAAGGGTTGCTGGGACAGGAAACACCGGGGAGCTGTTTTTT. This chain links TRBV7-7 with TRBJ2-2, with 8 bases fitting TRBD1. CDR3 length equals 18 residues. From germline, CDR1 is SSHAT and CDR2 FNYEAQ (reference sequence). The complete variable domain, with remaining parts taken from reference TRBV7-7 and TRBJ2-2, reads GAGVSQSPRYKVTKRGQDVTLRCDPISSHATLYWYQQALGQGPEFLTYFNYEAQPDKSGLPSDRFSAERPEGSISTLTIQRTEQRDSAMYRCASSLRVAGTGNTGELFFGEGSRLTVL.

This clonotype was counted at least ten times. The chain combines TRBV29-1 with TRBJ2-1; no clear D. Between the trimmed V and J ends, which lost 6 bases and 0 bases, there was a span of 12 bases. Germline V CDR1 and CDR2: SQVTM, ANQGSEA. The CDR3 extends over 14 amino acids. The CDR3 here is CSVSDVISYNEQFF. CDR3 DNA sequence: TGCAGCGTATCGGACGTTATCTCCTACAATGAGCAGTTCTTC.

This clonotype was seen repeatedly, ten times or more. The chain combines TRBV3-1 with TRBJ2-7, with unresolved D. The CDR3 length is 14 residues. Germline V gene sequence: CDR1 LGHDT, CDR2 YNNKEL (reference sequence). The V and J ends lost 2 bases and 2 bases respectively, with 10 bases between them. The CDR3 sequence is CASSQSGWPYEQYF. The CDR3 DNA follows: TGTGCCAGCAGCCAATCGGGTTGGCCCTACGAGCAGTACTTC.

This rearrangement joins TRBV10-3 to TRBJ1-1; 7 nucleotides line up with TRBD1. Trimming took 4 bases from V and 4 from J; bases not matched to a gene: 12. Germline V lookup: CDR1 ENHRY, CDR2 SYGVKD. CDR3 size: 16 residues. In DNA form, the CDR3 reads TGTGCCATCAGTGGCCGGGACAGCAGGTTGGGCACTGAAGCTTTCTTT. Translation: CAISGRDSRLGTEAFF.

This clonotype was found many times. This chain links TRBV5-1 with TRBJ2-2, with a weak D call TRBD1 (6 bases). The CDR3 loop spans 14 amino acids. The germline V and J ends were trimmed by 0 bases and 7 bases, with 10 bases remaining between them. Germline-derived CDR1 and CDR2 are SGHRS and YFSETQ. CDR3 in amino acids: CASSLDRAIGELFF. CDR3 sequence (DNA): TGCGCCAGCAGCTTGGACAGGGCGATCGGGGAGCTGTTTTTT.

This clonotype was found many times. The chain couples TRBV3-1 to TRBJ1-4; D gene ambiguous. Deletions cut 4 bases from V and 7 bases from J, with 13 bases between. This CDR3 contains 14 residues. The germline gives CDR1 LGHDT, CDR2 YNNKEL (reference sequence). The CDR3 nucleotides read TGTGCCAGCAGCCTGACCCGAGGTCGTGAAAAACTGTTTTTT. It specifies CASSLTRGREKLFF.

The rearrangement links TRBV20-1 to TRBJ2-3; 12 nucleotides agree with TRBD2. CDR3 size: 17 residues. V trimming: 1 base; J trimming: 4 bases; junction bases outside the gene matches: 9. Germline V CDR1 and CDR2: DFQATT, SNEGSKA (reference sequence). The CDR3 DNA reads TGCAGTGCTAGAGCTAGCGGGGGGGCCTCGAGTCCAGATACGCAGTATTTT. This translates into CSARASGGASSPDTQYF.

Ten or more counts support this clonotype. In nucleotides, the CDR3 is TGTGCCAGCAGCGTAAATACAGGGTATGGCGAGCAGTACTTC. Protein product: CASSVNTGYGEQYF. The V and J genes are TRBV9 and TRBJ2-7; maybe TRBD1 (6 bases). The V gene lost 1 base and the J gene lost 6 bases, with 14 bases spanning the gap. CDR1 and CDR2 (germline): SGDLS, YYNGEE. This CDR3 is built from 14 residues.

Ten or more counts support this clonotype. CDR3 loop: CASSLSSRGDEQYF. DNA of the CDR3: TGTGCCAGCAGTTTATCCTCTCGTGGGGACGAGCAGTACTTC. The chain uses TRBV27 and TRBJ2-7; D remains unclear. Germline-derived CDR1 and CDR2 are MNHEY and SMNVEV (reference sequence). CDR3 length: 14 residues. Deletions cut 0 bases from V and 5 bases from J, with 11 bases between.